Listed below are T cell receptor beta chains from one sample, sequenced in a study of cytotoxic CD8 clonotypes in ibrutinib-treated CLL. Some clones are missing from TCRdb's copy, which holds only in-frame ones; the method was immunoSEQ multiplex PCR. The table shows approximately 84,000 clones, with roughly 77% occurring only once. The sample consisted of PBMCs, taken after 12 months of ibrutinib treatment. The receptor set was obtained from a human donor with chronic lymphocytic leukemia. Each CDR3 is given with its conserved first and last residue.

v_call cdr3_aa
TRBV11-2 CASSPVGETQYF
TRBV4-3 CASSQDGGYEQYF
TRBV5-1 CASSRTGGAGQPQHF
TRBV30 CAGTPYGGGYTGELFF
TRBV5-6 CASSLGSSADEQFF
TRBV18 CASSPGRGTQETQYF
TRBV2 CASSENNLAGETQYF
TRBV14 CASSRQGGRYSNQPQHF
TRBV29-1 CKGGIYEQYF
TRBV19 CASWTGSPQYSNQPQHF
TRBV6-5 CATTLLGSSYNEQFF
TRBV2 CASTRSYEQYF
TRBV4-2 CASSPPDLGETQYF
TRBV28 CASSLLSRGDYEQYF
TRBV7-3 CASSLSGGNDEQFF
TRBV27 CASSLSVAPYNEQFF
TRBV18 CASSPPGQTNTGELFF
TRBV10-3 CAISGAFPTDTQYF
TRBV6-5 CATSRTGGYEQYF
TRBV13 CASSPRATEAFF
TRBV4-1 CASSQEGSPGELFF
TRBV5-6 CASSWGWGPNYEQYF